This TCR beta chain was captured by sequencing in a study of identical twins. Study-wide results and caveats: Some out-of-frame alpha sequences were shared by twins, and these showed excess low generation probability.

TCRdb passed the 5' RACE reads through MiXCR, listing each CDR3 protein once. In the table there are around 480,000 distinct CDR3 sequences, roughly 13% of which are singletons. Comment on this clonotype: Its antigen is unidentified.

Germline trimming cut 5 bases from V and 7 bases from J; bases unmatched to any gene: 8. Germline V gene lookup returns CDR1 SGHTA and CDR2 FQGNSA. The CDR3 is 15 residues long. Another study also made use of these data, one on yellow fever vaccine responses in identical twins.

The sequence derives from a woman younger than 35 in good health. The sequenced sample consisted of CD4+ T cells sorted from blood. The chain combines TRBV7-2 with TRBJ2-1; TRBD2 matches at 10 bases. The CDR3 sequence is CASSGQRGGRNEQFF. CDR3 DNA: TGTGCCAGCAGCGGCCAGCGGGGGGGCCGAAATGAGCAGTTCTTC.